This paragraph covers one T cell receptor (beta chain) sequence. The entry originates in a study of shared clonotypes between healthy human individuals. For the study at large: Each donor's CD4 naive and CD4 memory cells filled three plates apiece, CD8 naive two, and CD8 memory one.

CDR1 LNHDA and CDR2 SQIVND come from the germline V gene (reference sequence). Trimming took off 4 bases at V and 2 bases at J, with 11 bases between the two ends. This CDR3 has 15 amino acids. Sequencing used immunoSEQ multiplex PCR; TCRdb keeps in-frame clones, though not all of them. There are around 600,000 clones in the sample; roughly 97% occur only once, and about 0.06% lies in the top ten. The TCR comes from a woman in her 30s in good health. The rearrangement joins TRBV19 to TRBJ2-2; no clear D gene. Sequencing was done on a sample of naive CD4+ T cells sorted from blood. As for subset: CD45RA+ positively selected. This chain's CDR3 is CASSTDISNTGELFF. As DNA, the CDR3 is TGTGCCAGTAGTACCGACATTTCTAACACCGGGGAGCTGTTTTTT.